This passage covers 6 T cell receptor beta chains from one sample sequenced in a study of T-cell reconstitution after alpha-beta-depleted transplantation in children. As it was prepared, the TCRbeta library received unique molecular identifiers. TCRdb analysed the PCR reads with MiXCR anew, one entry per CDR3 protein. This sample carries some 200,000 distinct CDR3 sequences, 13% to 15% of them seen once, and the ten largest clones take approximately 13%. This material consisted of PBMCs from the stem cell graft donor, taken from the stem cell graft. The receptors were sampled from a human donor who donated a stem cell graft to a child with acute lymphoblastic leukemia.

This clonotype turned up a few times. The J gene is TRBJ2-7, the V gene TRBV29-1, with D uncertain. Germline CDR1 reads SQVTM; CDR2 reads ANQGSEA. V was pared by 0 bases and J by 3 bases, with 3 bases between. The CDR3 is 11 amino acids. The CDR3 spells CSVEEDYEQYF. The CDR3 DNA follows: TGCAGCGTTGAAGAGGACTACGAGCAGTACTTC.

There are many counts of this clonotype. The chain employs TRBV5-1 and TRBJ1-5; 10 positions agree with TRBD1. This CDR3 spans 15 amino acids. Trimming cost V 0 bases and J 7 bases; bases outside gene matches: 4. CDR1 SGHRS and CDR2 YFSETQ come from the germline V gene. The CDR3 coding sequence is TGCGCCAGCAGCTTGGGACAGGGGGCAGGGCAGCCCCAGCATTTT. It translates to CASSLGQGAGQPQHF.

V gene TRBV24-1 combines with J gene TRBJ2-2; perhaps TRBD1 as D (5 bases). CDR3 length: 18 residues. Trimming pared 3 bases from V and 1 base from J, leaving 17 bases between. Germline V gene data show CDR1 as KGHDR and CDR2 as SFDVKD. The CDR3 DNA is TGTGCCACCAGTGATGCAAGACAGACTTACCTGAACACCGGGGAGCTGTTTTTT. Translation: CATSDARQTYLNTGELFF.

J is TRBJ1-1 and V is TRBV7-9; D is perhaps TRBD1 (6 bases). The germline CDR1 and CDR2 sequences are SEHNR and FQNEAQ (reference sequence). The V end lost 3 bases, the J end lost 3 bases, and 11 bases lay between the germline ends. The CDR3 runs 14 residues. This CDR3 is CASSFGTGYTEAFF. In nucleotides, the CDR3 is TGTGCCAGCAGCTTCGGAACAGGGTACACTGAAGCTTTCTTT. Supplemented by reference TRBV7-9 and TRBJ1-1, the full variable domain reads DTGVSQNPRHKITKRGQNVTFRCDPISEHNRLYWYRQTLGQGPEFLTYFQNEAQLEKSRLLSDRFSAERPKGSFSTLEIQRTEQGDSAMYLCASSFGTGYTEAFFGQGTRLTVV.

J is TRBJ2-7 and V is TRBV28; D is possibly TRBD1 or TRBD2 (5 bases each). Trimming pared 6 bases from V and 3 bases from J, leaving 15 bases between. CDR1 and CDR2 from the germline V gene are MDHEN and SYDVKM. The CDR3 totals 14 residues. The CDR3: CASRPGRPSYEQYF. The CDR3 DNA reads TGTGCCAGCAGGCCGGGACGGCCTAGCTACGAGCAGTACTTC.

This sequence joins TRBV7-9 and TRBJ1-2, with D unclear. CDR3 length: 13 amino acids. V was pared by 3 bases and J by 0 bases, with 5 bases between. From germline, CDR1 is SEHNR and CDR2 FQNEAQ (reference sequence). The CDR3 is CASSFRANYGYTF. CDR3 DNA sequence: TGTGCCAGCAGCTTCAGAGCTAACTATGGCTACACCTTC. The whole variable domain, remainder taken from reference TRBV7-9 and TRBJ1-2, is DTGVSQNPRHKITKRGQNVTFRCDPISEHNRLYWYRQTLGQGPEFLTYFQNEAQLEKSRLLSDRFSAERPKGSFSTLEIQRTEQGDSAMYLCASSFRANYGYTFGSGTRLTVV.